This T cell receptor (beta chain) was sequenced during a study of beta chain features in type 1 diabetes (dated by TCRdb to between 2017 and 2018). Context from the whole study: Mean age, gender distribution, total cell number and subset yield did not differ between patients and healthy donors. A total of around 110,000,000 sorted cells were examined across all samples, and a strong correlation was observed between cell number per subset and RNA yield. In the study, recently diagnosed type 1 diabetes patients and matched healthy donors were compared on the TCRB repertoires of their sorted circulating CD4+ T cell subsets. Naive and central memory subsets were obtained from all 30 or so donors, but regulatory and stem cell-like memory subsets were isolated from only 8 patients and roughly 8 healthy donors. General conclusions and limits of the study: Because cDNA rather than genomic DNA was sequenced, highly expressing activated cells could have been over-represented, although no difference in activation and CD3 levels was found between groups. Naive, central memory and regulatory TCRB repertoires appeared to be more alike among patients than among healthy donors. At VDJ recombination sites, patients with type 1 diabetes made fewer insertions and deleted more nucleotides, a pattern implying thymic rearrangement abnormalities. Only small numbers of individuals were included in the HLA sub-analyses, which left unresolved whether HLA type had any influence on TCRB rearrangement. Type 1 diabetes patients showed a moderate but significant shortening of TCRB CDR3 length in all four CD4+ subsets. PCR may preferentially amplify shorter templates, but because patient and control samples were amplified and corrected together, any resulting skew would affect both groups equally.

Of note for this clone: This receptor's antigen is unknown. Base quality data are lacking; no much larger clone is found one base away.

The High Capacity cDNA Reverse Transcription Kit was used to reverse transcribe all of the isolated RNA, meaning that expressed TCRB transcripts were what got sequenced. Deep immunoSEQ sequencing was applied to naive, central memory and regulatory T cell samples, giving an average of about 3.6 million total reads per sample. After sorted cells were lysed in RLT buffer, RNA was extracted with DNase-treated RNeasy Micro or Mini kits, with the choice depending on cell number. Each cell subset was processed separately to prevent cross-contamination, with patient and healthy donor samples processed together. TCRB sequences were amplified from cDNA with the immunoSEQ multiplex PCR, producing 87-bp fragments spanning the CDR3 region. Sequencing of the amplicons was performed on the Illumina HiSeq platform. In the original analysis: PCR bias was corrected computationally using synthetic template baselines, and reads within Hamming distance 2 were collapsed, with unmergeable singletons discarded. Reads were aligned against IMGT to assign V, D and J genes, CDR3 length and insertions or deletions at six rearrangement sites. Clonotype counts were normalized to sorted cell number within each subset before computing true diversity and Gini coefficients with the tcR R package. The overlap coefficient, calculated on TCRB nucleotide sequences, was used to quantify repertoire sharing. Out-of-frame TCRB sequences from naive cells were analyzed to stand in for the pre-selection repertoire. TCRdb's version of the immuneACCESS table is confined to in-frame rearrangements and falls short of the full clone set. An unresolved V gene accounts for under half of the shortfall where checked; the remainder is of unknown origin. The V and J calls and clone size are taken from that table; D and trimming were inferred from the DNA. The sample table lists about 900,000 clones, roughly 17% of them with a count of one. The ten biggest clones cover around 0.02% of the sample.

The germline V gene (reference sequence) provides CDR1 SGHNT and CDR2 YYREEE. The cysteine opens and the phenylalanine closes a CDR3 of 14 amino acids. The sequence is cut down to CDR3 DNA, 42 bases in frame from base 1. Trimming leaves V shorter by 4 bases and J shorter by 2 bases, with the junction holding 5 bases beyond the gene matches. Each donor gave one peripheral blood draw, averaging roughly 120 mL, which was collected into heparinised tubes. A BD FACSAria II was used to sort naive, central memory, regulatory and stem cell-like memory CD4+ T cells with a panel that included CD45RO, CCR7, CD25, CD127, CD95 and CD27. A purity above 98% was achieved for all sorted populations. Right away, PBMCs were isolated by Lymphoprep density gradient centrifugation and were stained directly, with no culture step. So that batch effects would be minimized, each experiment stained and sorted samples in pairs, pairing one healthy donor with one patient.

The sequence derives from a woman aged 18-29 years in good health. Sample: naive CD4+ T cells from blood. The sample's cell subset or site label is to be understood as: true naive CD4+ T cells. The chain is assembled from TRBV5-4 and TRBJ2-7, with 8 middle bases fitting TRBD2. The base sequence is TGTGCCAGCAGCCCCCCGGGGGGGCCCTACGAGCAGTACTTC. Its amino acids are CASSPPGGPYEQYF.